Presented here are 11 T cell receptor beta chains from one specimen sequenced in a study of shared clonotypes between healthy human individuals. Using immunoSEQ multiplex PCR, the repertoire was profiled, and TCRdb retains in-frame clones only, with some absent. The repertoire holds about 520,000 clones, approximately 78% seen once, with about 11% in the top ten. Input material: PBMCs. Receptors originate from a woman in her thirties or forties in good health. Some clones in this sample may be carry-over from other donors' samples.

The CDR3 spells CASSFWPGSSSNQPQHF. The CDR3 nucleotides read TGTGCCAGCAGTTTTTGGCCAGGGAGTTCTAGCAATCAGCCCCAGCATTTT. This chain uses TRBV28 with TRBJ1-5; maybe TRBD1 (5 bases). Germline V gene sequence: CDR1 MDHEN, CDR2 SYDVKM. The CDR3 spans 17 residues. Deletions cut 3 bases from V and 0 bases from J, with 15 bases between.

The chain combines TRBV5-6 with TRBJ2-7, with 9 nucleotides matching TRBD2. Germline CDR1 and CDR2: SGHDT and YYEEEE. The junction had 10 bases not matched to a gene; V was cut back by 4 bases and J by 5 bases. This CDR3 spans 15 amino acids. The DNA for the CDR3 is TGTGCCAGCAGCCCCGGAGTTAGCGGGAGCCACGAGCAGTACTTC. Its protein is CASSPGVSGSHEQYF.

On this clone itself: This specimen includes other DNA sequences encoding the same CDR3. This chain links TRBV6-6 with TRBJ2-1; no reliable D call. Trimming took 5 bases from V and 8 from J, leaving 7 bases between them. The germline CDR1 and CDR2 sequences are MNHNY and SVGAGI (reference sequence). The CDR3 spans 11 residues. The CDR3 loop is CASSPRDEQFF. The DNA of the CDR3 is TGTGCCAGCAGTCCTAGGGATGAGCAGTTCTTC.

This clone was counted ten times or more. This CDR3 reads CASSLSPNPYEQYF. Written as DNA, the CDR3 is TGTGCCAGCAGTTTATCCCCCAACCCCTACGAGCAGTACTTC. The chain has TRBV28 and TRBJ2-7; no definite D call. Germline loops: CDR1 MDHEN, CDR2 SYDVKM. Trimming left V 1 base short and J 2 bases short, with 9 bases between. The CDR3 runs 14 residues.

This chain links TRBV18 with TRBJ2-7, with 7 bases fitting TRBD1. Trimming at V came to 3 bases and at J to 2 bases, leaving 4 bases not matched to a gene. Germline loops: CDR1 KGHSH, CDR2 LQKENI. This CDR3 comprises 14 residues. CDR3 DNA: TGTGCCAGCTCACCGCCAGGGGGTCCCTACGAGCAGTACTTC. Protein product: CASSPPGGPYEQYF.

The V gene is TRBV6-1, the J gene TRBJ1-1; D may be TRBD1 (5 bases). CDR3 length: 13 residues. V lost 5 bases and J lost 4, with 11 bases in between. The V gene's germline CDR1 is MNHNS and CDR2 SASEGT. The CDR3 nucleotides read TGTGCCAGCAGTTCGGGACGGCTCACTGAAGCTTTCTTT. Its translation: CASSSGRLTEAFF.

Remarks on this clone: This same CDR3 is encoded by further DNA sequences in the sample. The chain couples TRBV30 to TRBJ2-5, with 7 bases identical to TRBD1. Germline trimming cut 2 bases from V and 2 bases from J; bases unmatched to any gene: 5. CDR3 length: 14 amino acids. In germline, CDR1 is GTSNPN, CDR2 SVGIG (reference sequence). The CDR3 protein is CAWSPGQKQETQYF. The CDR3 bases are TGTGCCTGGAGTCCGGGACAGAAACAAGAGACCCAGTACTTC.

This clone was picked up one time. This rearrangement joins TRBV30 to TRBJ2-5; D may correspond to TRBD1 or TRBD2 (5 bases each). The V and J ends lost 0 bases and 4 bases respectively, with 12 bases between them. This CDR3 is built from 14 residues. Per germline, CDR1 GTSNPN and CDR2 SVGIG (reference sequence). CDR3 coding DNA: TGTGCCTGGAGTGTTCGGTGGGGGAGAGAGACCCAGTACTTC. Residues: CAWSVRWGRETQYF.

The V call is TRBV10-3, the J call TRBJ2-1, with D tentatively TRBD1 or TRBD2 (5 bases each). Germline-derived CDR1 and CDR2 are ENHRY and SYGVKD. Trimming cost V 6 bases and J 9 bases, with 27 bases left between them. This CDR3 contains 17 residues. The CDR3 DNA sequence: TGTGCCATCAGGGGGGACCATCCTAGCAGTTTGTCTTTTGAGCAGTTCTTC. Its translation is CAIRGDHPSSLSFEQFF.

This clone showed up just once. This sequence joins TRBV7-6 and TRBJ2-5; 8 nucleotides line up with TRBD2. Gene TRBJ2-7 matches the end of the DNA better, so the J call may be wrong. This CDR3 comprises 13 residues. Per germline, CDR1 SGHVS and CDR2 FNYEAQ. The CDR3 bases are TGTGCCAGCAGCCCCCGGGGGGGCTACGAGCAGTACTTC. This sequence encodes CASSPRGGYEQYF.

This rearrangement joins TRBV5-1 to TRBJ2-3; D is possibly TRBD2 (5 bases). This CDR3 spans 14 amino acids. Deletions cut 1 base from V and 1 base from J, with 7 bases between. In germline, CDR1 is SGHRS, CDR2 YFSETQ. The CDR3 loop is CASSLQAGTDTQYF. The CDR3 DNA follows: TGCGCCAGCAGCTTGCAAGCGGGCACAGATACGCAGTATTTT.